Below are 23 T cell receptor beta chains sequenced from a single sample in a study of T cell changes during pregnancy in multiple sclerosis. Measured with immunoSEQ multiplex PCR; TCRdb has only the in-frame clones, and not every one. The table has 20,000 to 25,000 clones, around 88% seen once. This sample comprised CD4+ T cells from peripheral blood mononuclear cells, obtained in the first trimester of pregnancy. Receptors were obtained from a female donor in good health, enrolled as a control in a pregnancy study.

CDR3 DNA sequence: TGTGCCAGCAGCTTAGATAGGGGGGGCACTGAAGCTTTCTTT. It yields the protein CASSLDRGGTEAFF. The rearrangement uses TRBV7-2 and TRBJ1-1; TRBD1 might be the D (6 bases). Germline V gene data show CDR1 as SGHTA and CDR2 as FQGNSA. This CDR3 comprises 14 residues. The ends were cut back, 1 base at V and 4 bases at J, with 10 bases in the middle.

The V gene is TRBV11-3, the J gene TRBJ1-1; D uncertain. The CDR3 is 14 amino acids. The germline CDR1 and CDR2 sequences are SGHNT and YENEEA. V gave up 5 bases and J gave up 1 base, with 11 bases separating them. The CDR3 DNA sequence: TGTGCCAGCAGCCCCGGTCCCTCGAACACTGAAGCTTTCTTT. It is translated as CASSPGPSNTEAFF.

The V and J genes are TRBV7-9 and TRBJ1-1; TRBD1 aligns across 8 bases. Germline CDR1 SEHNR, CDR2 FQNEAQ (reference sequence). This CDR3 has 14 residues. V shed 8 bases and J 6 bases; nucleotides not matched to a gene: 11. CDR3 amino acids: CASGSWDRRPEAFF. The CDR3 nucleotides read TGTGCCAGCGGTTCCTGGGACAGGCGCCCTGAAGCTTTCTTT.

The genes are TRBV25-1 and TRBJ2-5; a possible D gene is TRBD2 (5 bases). The germline gives CDR1 MGHDK, CDR2 SYGVNS. The V end was cut by 4 bases, the J end by 3 bases, with 9 bases between. The CDR3 sequence is 13 residues long. The DNA of the CDR3 is TGTGCCAGCAGTGCAGCCGGGAAAGAGACCCAGTACTTC. It specifies CASSAAGKETQYF.

The rearrangement links TRBV7-2 to TRBJ1-2, with 9 positions matching TRBD1. The CDR3 sequence is 14 residues long. Losses at the gene ends were 7 bases for V and 6 bases for J; bases not matched to a gene: 9. The germline V gene has CDR1 SGHTA and CDR2 FQGNSA. DNA of the CDR3: TGTGCCAGCACCGTACCAGGGACAGGGAATGGCTACACCTTC. Translated, it gives CASTVPGTGNGYTF. The complete variable domain, with remaining parts taken from reference TRBV7-2 and TRBJ1-2, reads GAGVSQSPSNKVTEKGKDVELRCDPISGHTALYWYRQSLGQGLEFLIYFQGNSAPDKSGLPSDRFSAERTGGSVSTLTIQRTQQEDSAVYLCASTVPGTGNGYTFGSGTRLTVV.

The chain is built from TRBV4-2 and TRBJ2-1, with 7 bases aligning to TRBD2. The ends lost 0 bases at V and 2 bases at J; junction bases unmatched: 4. Germline-derived CDR1 and CDR2 are LGHNA and YNFKEQ. This CDR3 has 16 amino acids. CDR3 sequence reads: CASSQDPGLTYNEQFF. The CDR3, as DNA: TGTGCCAGCAGCCAAGATCCGGGACTAACCTACAATGAGCAGTTCTTC.

V gene TRBV5-4 combines with J gene TRBJ2-1, with TRBD1 matching over 10 bases. This CDR3 contains 16 residues. V lost 0 bases to trimming and J lost 6 bases; unmatched junction nucleotides: 6. CDR1 is SGHNT and CDR2 is YYREEE in the germline V gene (reference sequence). CDR3 protein: CASSLAFGTGVNEQFF. CDR3 nucleotide sequence: TGTGCCAGCAGCTTGGCCTTCGGGACAGGGGTCAATGAGCAGTTCTTC.

This sequence joins TRBV6-5 and TRBJ2-5, with D unclear. Germline CDR1 reads MNHEY; CDR2 reads SVGAGI. The CDR3 length is 14 residues. The V end lost 6 bases, the J end lost 1 base, and 12 bases lay between the germline ends. The CDR3 DNA reads TGTGCCAGCAGCCCCTCCCTGGCCCAAGAGACCCAGTACTTC. Residues: CASSPSLAQETQYF.

The CDR3 loop reads CASSLSGSGTDTQYF. DNA of the CDR3: TGTGCCAGCAGCTTAAGCGGGAGTGGTACAGATACGCAGTATTTT. The V call is TRBV7-6, the J call TRBJ2-3; 8 nucleotides agree with TRBD2. V lost 2 bases, J lost 3 bases, and 4 bases stayed unmatched. There are 15 residues in the CDR3. The V gene's germline CDR1 is SGHVS and CDR2 FNYEAQ.

The V call is TRBV7-9, the J call TRBJ2-7, with D possibly TRBD1 on 5 matching bases. The CDR3 has 14 amino acids. CDR1 and CDR2 (germline): SEHNR, FQNEAQ (reference sequence). Deletions cut 2 bases from V and 6 bases from J, with 14 bases between. The chain's CDR3 is CASSLSGRAFEQYF. The DNA for the CDR3 is TGTGCCAGCAGCTTATCGGGCAGGGCTTTCGAGCAGTACTTC.

V is TRBV4-3 and J is TRBJ2-1, with 10 nucleotides matching TRBD2. Germline CDR1 reads LGHNA; CDR2 reads YSLEER. The CDR3 runs to 21 residues. J was trimmed by 0 bases and V by 0 bases; bases with no gene match: 14. The CDR3 coding sequence is TGCGCCAGCAGCCAAGATGTTTTTGTGGCTAGCGGGGGCCTCTCCTACAATGAGCAGTTCTTC. Translation: CASSQDVFVASGGLSYNEQFF.

This sequence joins TRBV6-5 and TRBJ1-5; 7 nucleotides line up with TRBD1. The junction had 11 bases not matched to a gene; V was cut back by 6 bases and J by 9 bases. The germline V gene encodes CDR1 MNHEY and CDR2 SVGAGI. The CDR3 has 14 residues. The CDR3 reads CASRNPGTDGPQHF. CDR3 coding DNA: TGTGCCAGCAGAAACCCCGGGACAGACGGGCCCCAGCATTTT.

In DNA, the CDR3 is TGTGCCTGGATGGATCGGGGGGTAAGGTACGAGCAGTACTTC. Translated, it gives CAWMDRGVRYEQYF. The chain links TRBV30 to TRBJ2-7, with TRBD2 matching 7 bases. Germline CDR1 GTSNPN, CDR2 SVGIG (reference sequence). This CDR3 region has 14 residues. V dropped 4 bases and J dropped 4; count of bases not matched to a gene: 10.

The gene calls are TRBV18 and TRBJ2-7; D possibly corresponds to TRBD1 (5 bases). Germline lookup yields CDR1 KGHSH and CDR2 LQKENI. CDR3 length equals 14 residues. V was trimmed by 0 bases and J by 3 bases, leaving 9 bases between them. The CDR3 loop reads CASSPPARVYEQYF. For the CDR3, the DNA is TGTGCCAGCTCACCACCGGCCAGGGTCTACGAGCAGTACTTC. Based on the CDR3 plus reference TRBV18 and TRBJ2-7, the full variable domain is NAGVMQNPRHLVRRRGQEARLRCSPMKGHSHVYWYRQLPEEGLKFMVYLQKENIIDESGMPKERFSAEFPKEGPSILRIQQVVRGDSAAYFCASSPPARVYEQYFGPGTRLTVT.

The V and J genes are TRBV4-2 and TRBJ2-1; 16 bases are shared with TRBD2. The junction had 11 bases not matched to a gene; V was cut back by 2 bases and J by 1 base. The CDR3 spans 21 residues. Per the germline V gene, CDR1 is LGHNA and CDR2 is YNFKEQ. The CDR3 region is CASSQTSGTSGGVFSYNEQFF. Here the CDR3 DNA reads TGTGCCAGCAGCCAAACCTCCGGGACTAGCGGGGGGGTTTTTTCCTACAATGAGCAGTTCTTC.

The CDR3 sequence is CASSWSSSRPYNEQFF. CDR3 nucleotide sequence: TGTGCCAGCAGTTGGAGTAGCTCAAGGCCCTACAATGAGCAGTTCTTC. The chain is built from TRBV6-5 and TRBJ2-1, with no clear D. Germline V lookup: CDR1 MNHEY, CDR2 SVGAGI. The CDR3 totals 16 residues. V was pared by 4 bases and J by 2 bases, with 15 bases between.

The chain carries TRBV10-3 and TRBJ2-1; TRBD2 matches 7 bases. The V gene end was trimmed by 7 bases and the J gene end by 7 bases; junction bases not matched to a gene: 13. Germline CDR1 is ENHRY and CDR2 is SYGVKD. CDR3 length equals 15 residues. CDR3 DNA: TGTGCCATCAAAAGTCGGCGGGAGTCTGTGAATGAGCAGTTCTTC. This sequence encodes CAIKSRRESVNEQFF.

This clone was observed a handful of times. The rearrangement joins TRBV6-6 to TRBJ1-6, with D unclear. Germline CDR1 is MNHNY and CDR2 is SVGAGI (reference sequence). CDR3 length: 15 residues. Trimming left V 9 bases short and J 3 bases short, with 15 bases between. The CDR3 reads CASDPAAGYNSPLHF. CDR3 sequence (DNA): TGTGCCAGTGACCCGGCGGCGGGCTATAATTCACCCCTCCACTTT.

The chain is built from TRBV7-8 and TRBJ1-1, with 7 bases lining up with TRBD1. Trimming at V came to 5 bases and at J to 0 bases, leaving 12 bases not matched to a gene. In germline, CDR1 is SGHVS, CDR2 FQNEAQ. CDR3 length equals 17 residues. The CDR3 sequence: CASSPQGVASLNTEAFF. The CDR3 DNA is TGTGCCAGCAGCCCCCAGGGGGTCGCGTCCTTGAACACTGAAGCTTTCTTT.

This clone was picked up a small number of times. This sequence joins TRBV5-1 and TRBJ1-1; unclear D gene. Trimming removed 2 bases at V and 0 bases at J, with 5 bases between. The length of the CDR3 is 13 residues. Germline V gene sequence: CDR1 SGHRS, CDR2 YFSETQ. Here the CDR3 DNA reads TGCGCCAGCAGCTTTCGGTTGAACACTGAAGCTTTCTTT. Amino acid sequence: CASSFRLNTEAFF.

The rearrangement uses TRBV9 and TRBJ2-3; D may be TRBD1 (7 bases). The V end lost 4 bases, the J end lost 4 bases, and 10 bases lay between the germline ends. Germline V gives CDR1 SGDLS, CDR2 YYNGEE. The CDR3 length is 13 residues. The CDR3 sequence is CASSIRGADTQYF. CDR3 nucleotides: TGTGCCAGCAGCATCAGGGGGGCAGATACGCAGTATTTT.

The chain links TRBV6-5 to TRBJ2-5, with D perhaps TRBD1 (6 bases). Germline V gene lookup returns CDR1 MNHEY and CDR2 SVGAGI. Deletions cut 6 bases from V and 5 bases from J, with 16 bases between. This CDR3 has 14 residues. The CDR3 nucleotides are TGTGCCAGCAGCCTCGACAGGACCCGGGAGACCCAGTACTTC. Protein sequence: CASSLDRTRETQYF.

The chain links TRBV19 to TRBJ1-2; D not certain. Trimming removed 7 bases at V and 5 bases at J, with 20 bases between. Germline V gene lookup returns CDR1 LNHDA and CDR2 SQIVND (reference sequence). CDR3 length: 15 amino acids. The CDR3 nucleotides are TGTGCCAGTATGGGCCACGTGAACTCTCAGTATGGCTACACCTTC. Amino acids: CASMGHVNSQYGYTF.